This T cell receptor (beta chain) derives from a study of patients and donors after allogeneic stem cell transplantation. The CDR3 spans 14 residues. V was cut by 3 bases and J by 6 bases, with 12 bases left in between. Looked up from germline, CDR1 is DFQATT and CDR2 is SNEGSKA (reference sequence). TCRdb redid the calling of the RT-PCR reads with MiXCR, one entry per CDR3 protein. The sample contains over 400,000 distinct CDR3 sequences, 16% of which appear only once. The TCR sequence derives from a human donor who was either an allogeneic HSCT recipient or a stem cell or donor lymphocyte infusion donor (not recorded which). It is not recorded whose cells these are; they may come from a transplant donor. The chain couples TRBV20-1 to TRBJ1-6; unclear D gene. The sample taken for sequencing was blood, either unsorted or a sorted T cell fraction (not recorded which). The CDR3 sequence is CSASEQSLNSPLHF. The CDR3 DNA is TGCAGTGCTAGTGAACAGAGTCTTAATTCACCCCTCCACTTT.